This T cell receptor (beta chain) was recorded in a study of glioma-infiltrating T cells. This clonotype was detected ten times or more. Antigen specificity is unknown. Using RNA template, CDR3s of TCR alpha and beta were amplified with iRepertoire arm-PCR. For one-step reverse transcription and amplification, about 90-450 ng of tissue mRNA or PBMC total RNA was used. MiXCR, run by TCRdb on the multiplex PCR reads, gives a single entry per CDR3 protein. The table records about 44,000 distinct CDR3 sequences, 20% to 25% of them present only once. Notes on the study in general: CDR3 overlap between tissue and blood was very small. Tissue-blood divergence was below expectation in non-neoplastic patients, above in gliomas.

This CDR3 is 12 amino acids long. Per germline, CDR1 SQVTM and CDR2 ANQGSEA. The germline V and J ends were trimmed by 7 bases and 7 bases, with 16 bases remaining between them. J is TRBJ1-1 and V is TRBV29-1; maybe TRBD1 (6 bases). The sequence derives from a human donor with low-grade glioma or glioblastoma, undergoing nonglioma brain surgery, or in good health (not recorded which). The specimen was glioma tissue, nonneoplastic brain tissue, or PBMCs (not recorded which). In nucleotides, the CDR3 is TGCAGCGCCCAAGGGGGGTCTTTTGAAGCTTTCTTT. Amino acid sequence: CSAQGGSFEAFF.